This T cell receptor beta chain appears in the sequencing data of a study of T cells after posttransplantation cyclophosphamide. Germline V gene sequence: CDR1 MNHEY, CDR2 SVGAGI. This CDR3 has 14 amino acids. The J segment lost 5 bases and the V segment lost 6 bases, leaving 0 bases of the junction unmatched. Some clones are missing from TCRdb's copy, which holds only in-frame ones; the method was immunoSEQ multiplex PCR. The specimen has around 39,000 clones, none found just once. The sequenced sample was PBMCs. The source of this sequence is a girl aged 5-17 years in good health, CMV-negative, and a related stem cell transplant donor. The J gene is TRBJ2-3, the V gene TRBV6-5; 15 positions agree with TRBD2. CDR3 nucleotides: TGTGCCAGCAGGGGACTAGCGGGGGGAGATACGCAGTATTTT. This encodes CASRGLAGGDTQYF.